The next 8 T cell receptor beta chains were all read from a single sample in a study of T-cell reconstitution after alpha-beta-depleted transplantation in children (dated by TCRdb to 2016 to 2017). Libraries were constructed by PCR. Sequencing instrument: Illumina HiSeq 2500. To normalize quantification of the TCRbeta repertoire, the TCR libraries were built with molecular barcoding that relied on unique molecular identifiers. The public reads were reanalyzed by TCRdb: fastp trimming at Q25, MiXCR alignment, in-frame beta chains only. Under each unique CDR3 protein, matching rows form one entry showing the most common genes and DNA. The sample includes 100,000 to 120,000 distinct CDR3 sequences, with about 6% observed a single time. Roughly 24% of the sample lies in the top ten. The treatment or condition label corresponds to: allogeneic hematopoietic cell transplantation with graft depleted of TCRalphabeta T cells and CD19 B cells.

The sequenced sample was PBMCs, mostly from graft donor cells, obtained 360 days after TCRalphabeta/CD19-depleted stem cell transplant. The receptors derive from a male patient between 2 and 10 years old who had a stem cell transplant for acute lymphoblastic leukemia, so the T cells may come from the graft donor.

This clonotype was observed a handful of times. The chain has TRBV2 and TRBJ2-5; a possible D gene is TRBD2 (6 bases). Germline V gene lookup returns CDR1 SNHLY and CDR2 FYNNEI. The V end was cut by 10 bases, the J end by 2 bases, with 11 bases between. The CDR3 is 12 amino acids. CDR3 sequence: CATTGLQETQYF. CDR3 coding DNA: TGTGCCACAACGGGACTGCAAGAGACCCAGTACTTC.

This clonotype was seen repeatedly, ten times or more. CDR3 sequence: CAITLGPTMNTEAFF. The CDR3 region has the DNA TGTGCCATCACCTTAGGGCCTACAATGAACACTGAAGCTTTCTTT. This sequence joins TRBV6-2 or TRBV6-3 and TRBJ1-1; D is uncertain. Between the trimmed V and J ends, which lost 10 bases and 0 bases, there was a span of 18 bases. The CDR3 is made up of 15 amino acids. Per germline, CDR1 MNHEY and CDR2 SVGEGT.

This clonotype was detected only a few times. V is TRBV11-3 and J is TRBJ2-5; no clear D. Germline values: CDR1 SGHNT, CDR2 YENEEA. V lost 0 bases to trimming and J lost 5 bases, with 7 bases between them. This CDR3 spans 13 amino acids. CDR3 residues: CASSLDGRETQYF. As DNA, the CDR3 is TGTGCCAGCAGCTTAGACGGAAGGGAGACCCAGTACTTC.

This clonotype appeared many times. The rearrangement links TRBV7-9 to TRBJ2-7; TRBD1 or TRBD2 may be the D gene (7 bases each). Per the germline V gene, CDR1 is SEHNR and CDR2 is FQNEAQ (reference sequence). CDR3 length: 14 amino acids. The germline V and J ends were trimmed by 5 bases and 3 bases, with 14 bases remaining between them. The CDR3 DNA reads as TGTGCCAGCAGCCTACCAGGGGGGGTCTACGAGCAGTACTTC. It yields the protein CASSLPGGVYEQYF.

This clonotype was found a few times. The chain recombines TRBV5-5 with TRBJ2-7; maybe TRBD1 (5 bases). Trimming removed 5 bases from V and 1 base from J, with 19 bases in between. This CDR3 comprises 16 residues. From germline, CDR1 is SGHKS and CDR2 YYEKEE (reference sequence). The CDR3 is CASRGNQGRRSYEQYF. The CDR3 DNA follows: TGTGCCAGCAGGGGGAATCAGGGCAGGCGTTCCTACGAGCAGTACTTC.

This clonotype was detected many times. V and J are TRBV3-1 and TRBJ2-5, with D possibly TRBD1 on 5 matching bases. The germline gives CDR1 LGHDT, CDR2 YNNKEL (reference sequence). V was shortened by 5 bases and J by 2 bases, with 9 bases between the two germline ends. The CDR3 has 13 amino acids. CDR3: CASSLTEQETQYF. CDR3 coding DNA: TGTGCCAGCAGCTTGACAGAGCAAGAGACCCAGTACTTC.

This clonotype appeared a few times. This chain joins TRBV20-1 and TRBJ2-7; D is unclear. Germline V CDR1 and CDR2: DFQATT, SNEGSKA (reference sequence). The CDR3 totals 14 residues. The V end was cut by 6 bases, the J end by 2 bases, with 17 bases between. The CDR3 sequence: CSAPHPIIAYEQYF. As DNA, the CDR3 is TGCAGTGCCCCACACCCTATTATAGCCTACGAGCAGTACTTC.

This clonotype was found many times. J is TRBJ2-3 and V is TRBV9; D is perhaps TRBD1 (6 bases). Germline V lookup: CDR1 SGDLS, CDR2 YYNGEE. The CDR3 sequence is 15 residues long. V was clipped by 2 bases and J by 1 base, with 11 bases between them. CDR3 sequence (DNA): TGTGCCAGCAGCGTCACTTACAGGGGCACAGATACGCAGTATTTT. Its protein product is CASSVTYRGTDTQYF.